These T cell receptor beta chains were read from a single sample in a study of CD8 T cells in Susac syndrome. TCRdb re-derived calls from the immunoSEQ multiplex PCR reads in MiXCR, one entry per CDR3 protein. This table holds 130,000 or so distinct CDR3 sequences, under 95% found once. Material: CD8+ T cells from PBMCs. All receptors derive from a human donor with multiple sclerosis. CDR3s include the opening cysteine and the closing phenylalanine or tryptophan. Fields, in order: D gene, clone size, J gene, V gene, CDR3 DNA, CDR3 protein. A D gene is named only where the DNA matches it firmly. Some rows have no size entry. The others give once, few or many, or a class for an expanded clone.

NA	NA	TRBJ1-5	TRBV24-1	TGTGCCACCAGTGATGCAGGGGTTGAGGAGCCCCAGCATTTT	CATSDAGVEEPQHF
NA	NA	TRBJ2-7	TRBV5-1	TGTGCCAGCAGTTTGGTCGGGAGTTACGAGCAGTACTTC	CASSLVGSYEQYF
NA	NA	TRBJ2-3	TRBV6-5	TGTGCCAGCAGTTATGGGGGGCTGGATACGCAGTATTTT	CASSYGGLDTQYF
NA	NA	TRBJ2-7	TRBV24-1	TGTGCCACCAGTGTCCCCGGCGAGGGGGAGCAGTACTTC	CATSVPGEGEQYF
TRBD2	NA	TRBJ2-4	TRBV20-1	TGCAGTGCTAGAGGCGGGACTAGCGGGAGGGCGGCCATTCAGTACTTC	CSARGGTSGRAAIQYF
NA	once	TRBJ2-5	TRBV4-3	TGCGCCAGCAGCCAAGATGGGAAGGAGGCAGAGACCCAGTACTTC	CASSQDGKEAETQYF
NA	NA	TRBJ2-3	TRBV13	TGTGCCAGCAGCCTCGGGATTTACACAGATACGCAGTATTTT	CASSLGIYTDTQYF
NA	NA	TRBJ2-7	TRBV27	TGTGCCAGCAGTCAGATACAGGGTTTAGGGATCTACGAGCAGTACTTC	CASSQIQGLGIYEQYF
NA	once	TRBJ2-5	TRBV25-1	TGTGCCAGCTCCTGGGCGATCGGGGAGACCCAGTACTTC	CASSWAIGETQYF
TRBD1	NA	TRBJ1-1	TRBV19	TGTGCCAGTAGTATGGGACAGGTGAACACTGAAGCTTTCTTT	CASSMGQVNTEAFF
NA	NA	TRBJ1-4	TRBV27	TGTGCCAGCAGTCTGTGGGCAGGAGAAAAACTGTTTTTT	CASSLWAGEKLFF
NA	NA	TRBJ2-2	TRBV2	TGTGCCAGCAGTCCCGTGGAGGGAGAGAACACCGGGGAGCTGTTTTTT	CASSPVEGENTGELFF
NA	NA	TRBJ2-5	TRBV28	TGTGCCAGCAGTTTCTCTCTGGCGTCAGAGACCCAGTACTTC	CASSFSLASETQYF
NA	NA	TRBJ2-7	TRBV20-1	TGCAGTGCTAGAGATAATAGGGACCACCCCTACGAGCAGTACTTC	CSARDNRDHPYEQYF
NA	NA	TRBJ1-1	TRBV20-1	TGCAGTGCTAGAGCAATCCCTGAAGCTTTCTTT	CSARAIPEAFF
NA	NA	TRBJ2-1	TRBV11-1	TGTGCCAGCAGCTTAGAGGTAGGGAATGAGCAGTTCTTC	CASSLEVGNEQFF
TRBD2	NA	TRBJ2-1	TRBV29-1	TGCAGCGTTGATGGCCTTACTAGCGGGAGTGGTAATGAGCAGTTCTTC	CSVDGLTSGSGNEQFF
TRBD2	NA	TRBJ2-1	TRBV5-1	TGCGCCAGCAGCTTGGACCTAGCGGGAGAAGCCAATGAGCAGTTCTTC	CASSLDLAGEANEQFF
NA	NA	TRBJ1-1	TRBV13	TGTGCCAGCAGCGTTACCTTTGGTCCCTCGACGGGGGAAGCTTTCTTT	CASSVTFGPSTGEAFF